This entry lists 18 T cell receptor beta chains sequenced from one sample in a study of identical twins. TCRdb analysed the 5' RACE reads with MiXCR anew, one entry per CDR3 protein. The sample yields 250,000 to 350,000 distinct CDR3 sequences, roughly 8.6% seen once. These data were also reused for a study on yellow fever vaccine responses in identical twins.

Sequenced material: memory (CD45RO+) T cells sorted from blood. Receptor source: a young woman in good health.

This clonotype has only a few counts. The chain is built from TRBV10-3 and TRBJ2-5; the match to TRBD2 covers 13 bases. CDR3 length: 14 amino acids. CDR1 and CDR2 (germline): ENHRY, SYGVKD. J gave up 1 base and V 8 bases, and 1 base lay outside the gene matches. The CDR3: CAIGTSGTQETQYF. The CDR3 bases are TGTGCCATCGGGACTAGCGGGACCCAAGAGACCCAGTACTTC.

This clonotype came up a few times. DNA of the CDR3: TGTGCCAGCAGTTTATCCCTAAGGACTGAAGCTTTCTTT. Translating it yields CASSLSLRTEAFF. V is TRBV27 and J is TRBJ1-1; D is undetermined. Germline V gives CDR1 MNHEY, CDR2 SMNVEV (reference sequence). V was clipped by 0 bases and J by 5 bases, with 7 bases between them. The CDR3 is made up of 13 amino acids.

This clonotype was picked up many times. The chain is built from TRBV6-2 or TRBV6-3 and TRBJ2-7; 13 nucleotides line up with TRBD2. The CDR3 sequence is 15 residues long. Germline V gene data show CDR1 as MNHEY and CDR2 as SVGEGT. Trimming cost V 5 bases and J 7 bases; bases outside gene matches: 8. In nucleotides, the CDR3 is TGTGCCAGCAGTGACCCGGGACTAGCGGGACCTGAGCAGTACTTC. Protein sequence: CASSDPGLAGPEQYF.

This clonotype occurred many times. The rearrangement links TRBV10-3 to TRBJ2-1; 12 bases are a match to TRBD2. The CDR3 is 19 residues long. The V gene end was trimmed by 10 bases and the J gene end by 5 bases; junction bases not matched to a gene: 21. The germline CDR1 and CDR2 sequences are ENHRY and SYGVKD. The CDR3 here is CATSPVSVTSGSWNNEQFF. The CDR3 coding sequence is TGTGCCACGTCTCCCGTGAGTGTGACTAGCGGGAGTTGGAACAATGAGCAGTTCTTC.

This clonotype was seen only a few times. The rearrangement uses TRBV27 and TRBJ2-7; no definite D call. CDR3 length: 15 residues. Trimming stripped 6 bases from V and 2 bases from J, with 17 bases between. The germline V gene has CDR1 MNHEY and CDR2 SMNVEV (reference sequence). CDR3 nucleotides: TGTGCCAGCAGATATATCGGGTCAGACACCTACGAGCAGTACTTC. It encodes CASRYIGSDTYEQYF.

This clonotype showed up many times. J is TRBJ1-1 and V is TRBV20-1, with 8 bases identical to TRBD1. The CDR3 totals 13 residues. With V trimmed by 5 bases and J by 7 bases, 9 bases remained unmatched. Germline V gene sequence: CDR1 DFQATT, CDR2 SNEGSKA (reference sequence). CDR3 sequence (DNA): TGCAGTGCTGCAGACAGGGGCCCTGATGAAGCTTTCTTT. It specifies CSAADRGPDEAFF.

This clonotype turned up a few times. This chain uses TRBV5-1 with TRBJ1-1; no clear D gene. Germline lookup yields CDR1 SGHRS and CDR2 YFSETQ. V gave up 2 bases and J gave up 5 bases, with 13 bases separating them. CDR3 length: 14 residues. The CDR3 DNA follows: TGCGCCAGCAGCTTCGGTTCCACTCGGACTGAAGCTTTCTTT. Protein: CASSFGSTRTEAFF.

This clonotype has a handful of counts. The gene calls are TRBV2 and TRBJ2-7; no reliable D call. Trimming removed 3 bases at V and 1 base at J, with 4 bases between. Per germline, CDR1 SNHLY and CDR2 FYNNEI. CDR3 length: 12 residues. The CDR3 protein is CASSDGSYEQYV. As DNA, the CDR3 is TGTGCCAGCAGTGACGGGTCCTACGAGCAGTACGTC.

The table lists this clonotype with many counts. Relative to the germline gene, one junction end is altered; a read error may explain this. The chain couples TRBV12-3 or TRBV12-4 to TRBJ2-2; TRBD2 matches 10 bases. The CDR3 has 17 residues. CDR3 sequence: CASSLGVAGGNSGELFF. Written as DNA, the CDR3 is TGTGCCAGCAGTTTAGGGGTAGCGGGAGGTAACAGCGGGGAGCTGTTTTTT.

The table lists this clonotype with many counts. The chain joins TRBV7-9 to TRBJ2-2; D may be TRBD1 or TRBD2 (5 bases each). V was pared by 3 bases and J by 8 bases, with 10 bases between. Germline-derived CDR1 and CDR2 are SEHNR and FQNEAQ (reference sequence). CDR3 size: 13 residues. CDR3 sequence: CASSFGATGELFF. Written as DNA, the CDR3 is TGTGCCAGCAGCTTCGGGGCCACGGGGGAGCTGTTTTTT.

This clonotype has a handful of counts. This chain links TRBV20-1 with TRBJ1-1; a possible D gene is TRBD1 (5 bases). V lost 4 bases and J 0 bases, leaving 9 bases between the germline ends. CDR1 DFQATT and CDR2 SNEGSKA come from the germline V gene (reference sequence). This CDR3 is 13 amino acids long. As DNA, the CDR3 is TGCAGTGCTACCTGGGGGGTGAACACTGAAGCTTTCTTT. It translates to CSATWGVNTEAFF.

The V gene is TRBV7-6, the J gene TRBJ2-2; tentatively, D is TRBD2 (6 bases). Germline V CDR1 and CDR2: SGHVS, FNYEAQ. V was clipped by 6 bases and J by 1 base, with 12 bases between them. The CDR3 length is 15 residues. CDR3 loop: CASRSSGVNTGELFF. CDR3 DNA sequence: TGTGCCAGCAGGAGTAGCGGAGTGAACACCGGGGAGCTGTTTTTT. Complete variable domain (other parts from reference TRBV7-6 and TRBJ2-2): GAGVSQSPRYKVTKRGQDVALRCDPISGHVSLYWYRQALGQGPEFLTYFNYEAQQDKSGLPNDRFSAERPEGSISTLTIQRTEQRDSAMYRCASRSSGVNTGELFFGEGSRLTVL.

This clonotype has ten or more counts. The V and J genes are TRBV11-2 and TRBJ1-2; no clear D gene. Germline V gives CDR1 SGHAT, CDR2 FQNNGV. This CDR3 region has 17 residues. Trimming shortened V by 3 bases and J by 6 bases, and 23 bases separated the two germline ends. CDR3 sequence: CASSFLSGRSLVNGYTF. As DNA, the CDR3 is TGTGCCAGCAGCTTTCTATCCGGCAGATCCTTAGTAAATGGCTACACCTTC.

In nucleotides, the CDR3 is TGTGCCAGCAGCCAAGTCAGCCTGGGAGGGGTAGCTTTCTTT. Translating it yields CASSQVSLGGVAFF. The chain uses TRBV14 and TRBJ1-1; weak D call: TRBD1 (5 bases). The V end was cut by 1 base, the J end by 10 bases, with 16 bases between. Germline V gene sequence: CDR1 SGHDN, CDR2 FVKESK. CDR3 length equals 14 residues.

This clonotype was seen ten or more times. This chain uses TRBV18 with TRBJ2-7; no clear D. Germline V gene lookup returns CDR1 KGHSH and CDR2 LQKENI. The CDR3 extends over 14 amino acids. The V and J ends lost 2 bases and 2 bases respectively, with 10 bases between them. The CDR3 loop reads CASSPSARTYEQYV. The CDR3, as DNA: TGTGCCAGCTCACCATCGGCCAGAACCTACGAGCAGTACGTC.

For the CDR3, the DNA is TGCGCCAGCAGCCAGGACTCGGATTTCGGCGATGAGCAGTTCTTC. Protein sequence: CASSQDSDFGDEQFF. This rearrangement joins TRBV4-1 to TRBJ2-1; the D gene is possibly TRBD2 (5 bases). V lost 3 bases to trimming and J lost 8 bases, with 17 bases between them. Germline assignment: CDR1 MGHRA and CDR2 YSYEKL. The CDR3 has 15 residues.

The V call is TRBV2, the J call TRBJ2-1; weak D call: TRBD2 (6 bases). Between the trimmed V and J ends, which lost 3 bases and 8 bases, there was a span of 14 bases. This CDR3 is built from 14 residues. Germline CDR1 SNHLY, CDR2 FYNNEI. DNA for the CDR3: TGTGCCAGCAGTGAGGGACTCCCCGCCGATGAGCAGTTCTTC. Protein sequence: CASSEGLPADEQFF.

This clonotype appeared a few times. The rearrangement uses TRBV10-1 and TRBJ2-1, with 11 bases identical to TRBD2. The CDR3 sequence is 15 residues long. Germline V lookup: CDR1 WNHNN, CDR2 SYGVQD (reference sequence). The J segment lost 9 bases and the V segment lost 6 bases, leaving 10 bases of the junction unmatched. The CDR3 DNA reads as TGCGCCAGCAGGGCCGGGACTAGCGGAATAAGTGAGCAGTTCTTC. Translating it yields CASRAGTSGISEQFF.